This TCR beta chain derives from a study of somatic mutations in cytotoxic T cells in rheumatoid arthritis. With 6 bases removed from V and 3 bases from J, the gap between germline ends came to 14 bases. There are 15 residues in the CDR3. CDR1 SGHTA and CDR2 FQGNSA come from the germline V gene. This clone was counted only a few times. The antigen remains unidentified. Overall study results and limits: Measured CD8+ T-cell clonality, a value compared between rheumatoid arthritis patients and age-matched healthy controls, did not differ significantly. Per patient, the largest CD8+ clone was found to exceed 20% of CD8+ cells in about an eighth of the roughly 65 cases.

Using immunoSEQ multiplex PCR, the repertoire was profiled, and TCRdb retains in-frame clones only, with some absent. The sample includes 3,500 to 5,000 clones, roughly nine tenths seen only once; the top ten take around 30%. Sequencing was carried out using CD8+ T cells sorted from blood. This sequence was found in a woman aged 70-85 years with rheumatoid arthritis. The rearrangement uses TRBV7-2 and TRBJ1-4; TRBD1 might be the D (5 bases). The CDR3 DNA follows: TGTGCCAGCAGTTATGGCTACAGGCCTAATGAAAAACTGTTTTTT. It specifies CASSYGYRPNEKLFF.